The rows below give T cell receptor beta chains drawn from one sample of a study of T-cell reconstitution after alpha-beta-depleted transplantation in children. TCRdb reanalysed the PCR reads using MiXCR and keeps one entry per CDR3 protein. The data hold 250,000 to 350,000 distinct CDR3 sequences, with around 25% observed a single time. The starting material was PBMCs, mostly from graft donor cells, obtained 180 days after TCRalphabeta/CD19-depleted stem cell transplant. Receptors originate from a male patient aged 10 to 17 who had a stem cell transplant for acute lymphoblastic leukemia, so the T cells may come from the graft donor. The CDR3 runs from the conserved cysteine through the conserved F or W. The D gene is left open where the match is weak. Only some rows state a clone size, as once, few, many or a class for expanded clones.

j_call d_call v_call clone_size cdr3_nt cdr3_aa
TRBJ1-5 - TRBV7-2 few TGTGCCAGCAGCAGTAACAGCCTCTATAGCAATCAGCCCCAGCATTTT CASSSNSLYSNQPQHF
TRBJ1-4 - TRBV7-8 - TGTGCCAGCAGCTTTTCAGGGACTTTGGCTAATGAAAAACTGTTTTTT CASSFSGTLANEKLFF
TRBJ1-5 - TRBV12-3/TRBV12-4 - TGTGCCAGCAGTTTCGGGGGAAATGGCAATCAGCCCCAGCATTTT CASSFGGNGNQPQHF
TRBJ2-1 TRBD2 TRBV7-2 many TGTGCCAGCAGCTCTACGGGACTAGTCATCAATGAGCAGTTCTTC CASSSTGLVINEQFF
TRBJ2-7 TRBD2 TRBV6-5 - TGTGCCAGCAGTTACTCGGGACTAGCGGGGTACGAGCAGTACTTC CASSYSGLAGYEQYF
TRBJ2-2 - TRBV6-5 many TGTGCCAGCAGTTACTCGAGAGGGAGAGGGGACACCGGGGAGCTGTTTTTT CASSYSRGRGDTGELFF
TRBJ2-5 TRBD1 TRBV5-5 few TGTGCCAGCAGCTATCTCAGGGGGCAAATCCAAGAGACCCAGTACTTC CASSYLRGQIQETQYF
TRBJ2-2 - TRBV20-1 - TGCAGTGCTAGTGACGGGAGCCCTGGGGAGCTGTTTTTT CSASDGSPGELFF
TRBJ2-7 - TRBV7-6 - TGTGCCAGCAGCCCCCAGCCGGGACTTTTATCATACGAGCAGTACTTC CASSPQPGLLSYEQYF
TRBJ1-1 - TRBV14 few TGTGCCACCCGGGGACGCCCGCGACAGAACACTGAAGCTTTCTTT CATRGRPRQNTEAFF
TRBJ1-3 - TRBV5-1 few TGCGCCAGCAGTCCTAGACCGGCGACGGGGTCTGGAAACACCATATATTTT CASSPRPATGSGNTIYF
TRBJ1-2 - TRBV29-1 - TGCAGCGTTGTGCAGGGCCTCTATGGCTACACCTTC CSVVQGLYGYTF
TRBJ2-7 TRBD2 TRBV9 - TGTGCCAGCAGCCCCACGGCTAGCGGGAGTTACGAGCAGTACTTC CASSPTASGSYEQYF
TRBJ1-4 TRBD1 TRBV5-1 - TGCGCCAGCAGCCTCGGACAGGGCAACGTTCTCGAAAAACTGTTTTTT CASSLGQGNVLEKLFF
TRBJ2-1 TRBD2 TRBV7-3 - TGTGCCAGCAGCTTAGAGGCGGGAGGTCCCTACAATGAGCAGTTCTTC CASSLEAGGPYNEQFF
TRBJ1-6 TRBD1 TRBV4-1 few TGCGCCAGCAGCCAAGATCAAACCAGGGGGCGAAATTCACCCCTCCACTTT CASSQDQTRGRNSPLHF
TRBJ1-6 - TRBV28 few TGTGCCAGCAGTTCATTAACCGGGTCCCTCTCACCCCTCCACTTT CASSSLTGSLSPLHF
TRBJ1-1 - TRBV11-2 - TGTGCCAGCAGCACTCAAACAAATCACCCTGAAGCTTTCTTT CASSTQTNHPEAFF
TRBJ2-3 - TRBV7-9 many TGTGCCAGCAGCTTAGTGGGGCTTTCAGATACGCAGTATTTT CASSLVGLSDTQYF
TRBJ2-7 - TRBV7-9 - TGTGCCAGCAGCCCCCAGGGTGAGCTCTACGAGCAGTACTTC CASSPQGELYEQYF
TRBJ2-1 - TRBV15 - TGTGCCACCTCCGAGACCTACAATGAGCAGTTCTTC CATSETYNEQFF
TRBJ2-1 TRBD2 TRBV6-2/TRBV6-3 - TGTGCCAGCATGAGGCGGGGGGGGTACAATGAGCAGTTCTTC CASMRRGGYNEQFF
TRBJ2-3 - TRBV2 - TGTGCCAGCAGTGAGAGGAGGGGTCGGAGCACAGATACGCAGTATTTT CASSERRGRSTDTQYF
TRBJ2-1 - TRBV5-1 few TGCGCCAGCACCGAGGGTCCCGAACATCCCAACGTTTTAGTGGGGCAGTTCTTC CASTEGPEHPNVLVGQFF
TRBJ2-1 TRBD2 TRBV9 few TGTGCCAGCAGCGACGGGACTAGGAATCGGAGAATTTACAATGAGCAGTTCTTC CASSDGTRNRRIYNEQFF
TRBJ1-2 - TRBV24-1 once TGTGCCACCAGTGATCAGGGGCCTTATGGCTACACCTTC CATSDQGPYGYTF
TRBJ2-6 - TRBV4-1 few TGCGCCAGCAGCCAGGTCTTTATGGGACCGATGGGCTCTGGGGCCAACGTCCTGACTTTC CASSQVFMGPMGSGANVLTF
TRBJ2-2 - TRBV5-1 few TGCGCCAGCAGCCTGCAACCTTCATTGACCGGGGAGCTGTTTTTT CASSLQPSLTGELFF
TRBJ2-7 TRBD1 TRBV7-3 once TGTGCCAGCAGCTTGAAGACAGGGTTCGAGCAGTACTTC CASSLKTGFEQYF
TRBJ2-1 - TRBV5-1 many TGCGCCAGCAGCTTGGAACATGAGCAGTTCTTC CASSLEHEQFF
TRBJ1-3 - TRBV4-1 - TGCGCCAGCAGCAGAATACAGCTCTCTGGAAACACCATATATTTT CASSRIQLSGNTIYF
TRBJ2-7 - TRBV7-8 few TGTGCCAGCAGCCCCTTCTTGCTCGGGTACGAGCAGTACTTC CASSPFLLGYEQYF
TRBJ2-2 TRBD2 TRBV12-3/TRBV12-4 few TGTGCCAGCAGTTTATTACTAGCGGGAAGCTACACCGGGGAGCTGTTTTTT CASSLLLAGSYTGELFF
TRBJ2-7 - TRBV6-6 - TGTGCCAGCAGTTACATAGGCTACGAGCAGTACTTC CASSYIGYEQYF
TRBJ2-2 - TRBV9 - TGTGCCAGCAGCGTAGTAGTGGGACTCACCGGGGAGCTGTTTTTT CASSVVVGLTGELFF
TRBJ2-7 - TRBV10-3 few TGTGCCATCCGGCCGGGGGGCCAACCCCCCTACGAGCAGTACTTC CAIRPGGQPPYEQYF
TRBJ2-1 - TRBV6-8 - TGTGCCAGCCGACCGTCACCGAACAATGAGCAGTTCTTC CASRPSPNNEQFF
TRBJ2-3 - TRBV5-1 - TGCGCCAGCAGCCGTCGGGGCAGTAGCACAGATACGCAGTATTTT CASSRRGSSTDTQYF
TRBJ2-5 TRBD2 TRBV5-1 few TGCGCCAGCAGCCCTCTGCTAGCGGGAGGCGAGACCCAGTACTTC CASSPLLAGGETQYF
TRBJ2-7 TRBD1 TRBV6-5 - TGTGCCAGCAGTTACTCGGGACAGGGGGACTACGAGCAGTACTTC CASSYSGQGDYEQYF
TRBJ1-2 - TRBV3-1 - TGTGCCTCCACCCAAGAAGCCGGACAGAGTGTGGGCTATGGTTACACCTTC CASTQEAGQSVGYGYTF